This passage covers 8 T cell receptor beta chains from one sample sequenced in a study of T cells in localized non-small cell lung cancer. Clones were sequenced by immunoSEQ multiplex PCR, and TCRdb holds only the in-frame ones, with some missing. The data hold some 2,000 clones, with roughly 25% observed a single time. The sample here was normal lung tissue next to the tumor, taken before any cancer treatment. All receptors come from a female donor aged 60 or older with stage III squamous cell lung carcinoma.

This clone was seen only a few times. The V and J genes are TRBV6-8 and TRBJ1-5; D uncertain. V was cut by 0 bases and J by 0 bases, with 3 bases left in between. The germline gives CDR1 MNHGY, CDR2 SAAAGT. The CDR3 covers 14 residues. The CDR3 reads CASSYSSSNQPQHF. Here the CDR3 DNA reads TGTGCCAGCAGTTACTCGAGTAGCAATCAGCCCCAGCATTTT.

Written as DNA, the CDR3 is TGCGCCAGCAGCTTGCGGACTAGTGGAGTGGAGGAGCAGTTCTTC. It encodes CASSLRTSGVEEQFF. The V gene is TRBV5-1, the J gene TRBJ2-1; TRBD2 matches 7 bases. This CDR3 has 15 amino acids. Losses at the gene ends were 1 base for V and 10 bases for J; bases not matched to a gene: 11. The germline V gene has CDR1 SGHRS and CDR2 YFSETQ. The full variable domain, with the rest looked up from reference TRBV5-1 and TRBJ2-1, is KAGVTQTPRYLIKTRGQQVTLSCSPISGHRSVSWYQQTPGQGLQFLFEYFSETQRNKGNFPGRFSGRQFSNSRSEMNVSTLELGDSALYLCASSLRTSGVEEQFFGPGTRLTVL.

In its sample, this clone is medium-sized (0.01 to 0.1%). The rearrangement links TRBV4-1 to TRBJ2-1; 8 bases agree with TRBD2. Germline CDR1 MGHRA, CDR2 YSYEKL. The CDR3 has 16 amino acids. Germline trimming cut 1 base from V and 4 bases from J; bases unmatched to any gene: 6. CDR3 sequence (DNA): TGCGCCAGCAGCCAAGTCCGGACTAGCTCTTACAATGAGCAGTTCTTC. This sequence encodes CASSQVRTSSYNEQFF.

This clone is termed medium-sized (0.01 to 0.1%). The chain links TRBV11-3 to TRBJ2-7; TRBD1 might be the D (5 bases). Germline CDR1 and CDR2: SGHNT and YENEEA. The CDR3 extends over 14 amino acids. The V end was cut by 2 bases, the J end by 2 bases, with 10 bases between. CDR3 sequence (DNA): TGTGCCAGCAGCTTACGCTCCAGGGCCTACGAGCAGTACTTC. This translates into CASSLRSRAYEQYF. The complete variable domain, with remaining parts taken from reference TRBV11-3 and TRBJ2-7, reads EAGVVQSPRYKIIEKKQPVAFWCNPISGHNTLYWYLQNLGQGPELLIRYENEEAVDDSQLPKDRFSAERLKGVDSTLKIQPAELGDSAVYLCASSLRSRAYEQYFGPGTRLTVT.

This chain links TRBV6-8 with TRBJ2-6, with D possibly TRBD2 on 5 matching bases. The CDR3 runs 15 residues. V was pared by 4 bases and J by 0 bases, with 7 bases between. Germline V CDR1 and CDR2: MNHGY, SAAAGT. CDR3 coding DNA: TGTGCCAGCAGTTTTGGGAGCTCTGGGGCCAACGTCCTGACTTTC. Translation: CASSFGSSGANVLTF.

The J gene is TRBJ1-2, the V gene TRBV2; no clear D gene. CDR1 is SNHLY, CDR2 FYNNEI, per germline. The CDR3 runs 12 residues. V was cut by 8 bases and J by 7 bases, with 14 bases left in between. The CDR3 region has the DNA TGTGCCAGCGGTATCAGTAGTAGTGGCTACACCTTC. Translated, it gives CASGISSSGYTF.

The sample holds a few counts of this clone. An end of the junction does not agree with germline; a read error may underlie this. This rearrangement joins TRBV6-8 to TRBJ2-3; D might be TRBD2 (5 bases). The CDR3 is made up of 15 amino acids. Germline V gives CDR1 MNHGY, CDR2 SAAAGT. DNA for the CDR3: TGTGCCATCAGTGGAGCAAGCGGACGCACAGATACGCAGTATTTT. This codes for CAISGASGRTDTQYF.

This clone was seen only a few times. The gene calls are TRBV5-1 and TRBJ2-7; 7 positions match TRBD2. Germline CDR1 and CDR2: SGHRS and YFSETQ. This CDR3 comprises 15 residues. With 5 bases clipped from V and 1 base from J, the junction kept 9 bases outside the gene matches. CDR3: CASSIGTTPSYEQYF. CDR3 sequence (DNA): TGCGCCAGCAGTATCGGGACTACTCCATCCTACGAGCAGTACTTC.